The clone carrying this T cell receptor (beta chain) was counted a single time. CDR1 is MNHEY, CDR2 SMNVEV, per germline (reference sequence). The J segment lost 7 bases and the V segment lost 0 bases, leaving 7 bases of the junction unmatched. CDR3 length: 17 amino acids. The sample originates from a study of OX40 agonist ivuxolimab in advanced cancers. As for the study in general: The patients received ivuxolimab by intravenous route every 2 weeks at 0.01 to 10 mg/kg. The group had a mean age of 60 years, ranged from roughly 23 to 85, and was 80% to 85% male.

Here immunoSEQ multiplex PCR was the method, and the copy in TCRdb shows in-frame clones only, minus some. The sample has some 130,000 clones; about 93% are singletons. The chain employs TRBV27 and TRBJ2-2; TRBD2 agrees at 11 bases. The source is an adult with an advanced solid tumor such as melanoma, head and neck, liver or kidney cancer. The sequenced sample was CD4+ or CD8+ T cells sorted from blood, obtained in a trial of the OX40 agonist ivuxolimab. The CDR3 region is CASSLSRLAGLGGELFF. The DNA for the CDR3 is TGTGCCAGCAGTTTATCGAGACTAGCGGGGCTCGGCGGGGAGCTGTTTTTT.